This T cell receptor (beta chain) was captured in a study of identical twins. This clonotype has ten or more counts. From the 5' RACE reads, TCRdb called clonotypes with MiXCR, one entry per CDR3 protein. The table has 350,000 to 500,000 distinct CDR3 sequences, 15% to 20% seen once. Sequenced: naive T cells sorted from blood. The sequence derives from a man in his forties or fifties in good health.

The CDR3 spells CASSGRMNTEAFF. The CDR3 bases are TGTGCCAGTAGTGGCAGGATGAACACTGAAGCTTTCTTT. The chain combines TRBV19 with TRBJ1-1; D call uncertain. Germline V lookup: CDR1 LNHDA, CDR2 SQIVND (reference sequence). V lost 5 bases and J 0 bases, leaving 7 bases between the germline ends. CDR3 size: 13 residues.